The sequence of this TCR beta chain was determined in a study of blood T cell repertoires in COVID-19. On the study more broadly: The United States, Italy and Spain were the sources of the acute and convalescent COVID-19 samples. The analysed material was cDNA or gDNA that came from T cells, B-cell-depleted T cells, or PBMCs.

TCRdb keeps only in-frame clones here, not all; method: immunoSEQ multiplex PCR. The table lists about 140,000 clones, 80% to 90% of them singletons. Trimming cost V 6 bases and J 8 bases; bases outside gene matches: 12. CDR3 size: 15 residues. Germline-derived CDR1 and CDR2 are LNHDA and SQIVND (reference sequence). The sample taken for sequencing was peripheral blood. The chain combines TRBV19 with TRBJ2-1; 8 nucleotides line up with TRBD2. The sequence was obtained from a woman aged 35 to 49 with acute or convalescent COVID-19. This CDR3 reads CASRRAAGGTHEQFF. The CDR3 DNA follows: TGTGCCAGTAGAAGGGCGGCGGGAGGAACCCATGAGCAGTTCTTC.